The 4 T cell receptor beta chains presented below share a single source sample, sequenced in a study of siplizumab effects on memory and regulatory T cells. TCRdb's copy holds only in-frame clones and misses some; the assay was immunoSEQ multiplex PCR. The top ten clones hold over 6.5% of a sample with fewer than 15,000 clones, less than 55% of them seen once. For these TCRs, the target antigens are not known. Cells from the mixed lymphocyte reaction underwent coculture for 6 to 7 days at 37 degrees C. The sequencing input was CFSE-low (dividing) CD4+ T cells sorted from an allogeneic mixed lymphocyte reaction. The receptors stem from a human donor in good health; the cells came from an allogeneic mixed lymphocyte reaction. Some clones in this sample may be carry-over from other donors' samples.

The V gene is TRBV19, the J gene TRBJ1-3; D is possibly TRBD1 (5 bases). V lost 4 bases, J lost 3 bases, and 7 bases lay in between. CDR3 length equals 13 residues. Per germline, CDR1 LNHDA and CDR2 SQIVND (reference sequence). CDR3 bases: TGTGCCAGTAGTACGACAGATGGAAACACCATATATTTT. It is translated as CASSTTDGNTIYF.

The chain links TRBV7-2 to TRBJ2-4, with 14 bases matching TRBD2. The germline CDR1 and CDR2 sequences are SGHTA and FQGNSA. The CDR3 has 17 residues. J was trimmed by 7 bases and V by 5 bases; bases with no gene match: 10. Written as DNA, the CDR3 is TGTGCCAGCAGCAGGGGGACTAGCGGGAGCAGGAGGAACATTCAGTACTTC. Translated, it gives CASSRGTSGSRRNIQYF.

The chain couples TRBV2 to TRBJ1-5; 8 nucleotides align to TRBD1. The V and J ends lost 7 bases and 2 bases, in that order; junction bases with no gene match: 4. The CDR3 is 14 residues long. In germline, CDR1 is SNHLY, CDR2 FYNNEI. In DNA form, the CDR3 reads TGTGCCAGCATGCCACAGGGGGGCAATCAGCCCCAGCATTTT. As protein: CASMPQGGNQPQHF.

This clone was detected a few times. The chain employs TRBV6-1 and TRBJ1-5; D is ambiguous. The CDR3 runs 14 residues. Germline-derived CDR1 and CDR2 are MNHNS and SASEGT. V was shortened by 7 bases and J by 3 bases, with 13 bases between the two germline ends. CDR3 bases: TGTGCCAGCAAAGATTACACGTTCAATCAGCCCCAGCATTTT. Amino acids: CASKDYTFNQPQHF.